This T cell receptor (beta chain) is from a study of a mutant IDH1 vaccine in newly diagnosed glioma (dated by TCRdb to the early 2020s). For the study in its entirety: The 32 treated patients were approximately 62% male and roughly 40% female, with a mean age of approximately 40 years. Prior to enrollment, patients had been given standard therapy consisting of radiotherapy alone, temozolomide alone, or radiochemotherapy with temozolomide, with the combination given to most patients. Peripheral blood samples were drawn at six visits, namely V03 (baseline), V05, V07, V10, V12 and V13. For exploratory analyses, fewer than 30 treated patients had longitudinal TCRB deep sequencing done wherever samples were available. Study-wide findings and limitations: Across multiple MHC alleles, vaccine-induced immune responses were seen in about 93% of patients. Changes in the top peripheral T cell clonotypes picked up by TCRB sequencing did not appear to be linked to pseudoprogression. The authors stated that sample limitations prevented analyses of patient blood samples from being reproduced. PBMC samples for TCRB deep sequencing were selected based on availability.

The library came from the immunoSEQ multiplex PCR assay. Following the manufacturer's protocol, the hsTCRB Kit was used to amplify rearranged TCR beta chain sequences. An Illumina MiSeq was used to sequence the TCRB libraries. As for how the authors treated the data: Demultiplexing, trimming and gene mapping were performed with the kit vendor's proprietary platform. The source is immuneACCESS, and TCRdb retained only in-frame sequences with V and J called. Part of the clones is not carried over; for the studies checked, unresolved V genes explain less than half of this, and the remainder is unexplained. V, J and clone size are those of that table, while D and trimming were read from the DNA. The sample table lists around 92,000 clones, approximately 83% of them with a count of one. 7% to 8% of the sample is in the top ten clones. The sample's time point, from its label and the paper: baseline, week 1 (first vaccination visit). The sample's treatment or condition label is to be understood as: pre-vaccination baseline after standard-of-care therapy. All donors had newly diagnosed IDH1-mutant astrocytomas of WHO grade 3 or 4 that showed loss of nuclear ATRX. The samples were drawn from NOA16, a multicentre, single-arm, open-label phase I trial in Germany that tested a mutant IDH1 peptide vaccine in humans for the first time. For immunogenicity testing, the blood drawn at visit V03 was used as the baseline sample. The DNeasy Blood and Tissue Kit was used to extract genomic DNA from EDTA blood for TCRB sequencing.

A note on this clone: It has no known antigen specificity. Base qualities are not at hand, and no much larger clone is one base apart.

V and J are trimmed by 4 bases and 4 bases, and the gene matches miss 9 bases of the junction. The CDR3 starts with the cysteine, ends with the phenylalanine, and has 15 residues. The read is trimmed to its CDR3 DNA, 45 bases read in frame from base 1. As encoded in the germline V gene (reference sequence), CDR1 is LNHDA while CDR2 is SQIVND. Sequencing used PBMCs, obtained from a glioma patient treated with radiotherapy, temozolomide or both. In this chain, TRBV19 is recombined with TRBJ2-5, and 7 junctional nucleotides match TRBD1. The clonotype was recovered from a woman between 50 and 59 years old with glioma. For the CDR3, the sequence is CASSTWTGIGETQYF. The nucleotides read TGTGCCAGTAGTACATGGACAGGAATTGGAGAGACCCAGTACTTC.